Detailed here is one T cell receptor (beta chain). V lost 0 bases, J lost 3 bases, and 6 bases lay in between. The CDR3 is 13 residues long. From germline, CDR1 is SGHDN and CDR2 FVKESK. The data were taken from a study of blood T cell repertoires in COVID-19. In the original processing: Using reference gene primer amplification, nucleated cell counts were estimated. Libraries were prepared by immunoSEQ multiplex PCR; TCRdb keeps only in-frame clonotypes and omits some of them. For V, J and clone size, that table is used; D and trimming come from the DNA. This sample carries under 300,000 clones, 80% to 85% of them seen once, and the ten largest clones take around 12%.

The J gene is TRBJ2-7, the V gene TRBV14, with D perhaps matching TRBD2 (6 bases). This clonotype originated in an older woman with active or convalescent COVID-19. Source material: peripheral blood. CDR3: CASSQDGGYEQYF. The CDR3 nucleotides are TGTGCCAGCAGCCAAGACGGGGGCTACGAGCAGTACTTC.